A selection of T cell receptor beta chains follows, all from one sample in a study of blood T cell repertoires in COVID-19. Produced via immunoSEQ multiplex PCR; TCRdb's table is partial and in-frame only. The sample records roughly 410,000 clones, 89% being singletons. Sequenced material: peripheral blood. These receptors were obtained from a woman between 40 and 55 years old with COVID-19, enrolled during active disease. CDR3s include the opening cysteine and the closing phenylalanine or tryptophan. The D gene is left open where the match is weak. Clone size is given for some rows only: seen once, a few or many times, or a class if the clone is expanded.

J gene: TRBJ2-7; CDR3 length: 16; clone size: .; D gene: TRBD2; V gene: TRBV6-2/TRBV6-3; CDR3 protein: CASSTDDGRASREQYF; CDR3 DNA: TGTGCCAGCAGTACGGATGACGGGAGGGCCTCACGCGAGCAGTACTTC
J gene: TRBJ2-1; CDR3 length: 16; clone size: once; D gene: TRBD2; V gene: TRBV28; CDR3 protein: CASSSRTSGGRDEQFF; CDR3 DNA: TGTGCCAGCAGTTCCCGGACTAGCGGGGGGAGGGATGAGCAGTTCTTC
J gene: TRBJ2-5; CDR3 length: 12; clone size: .; D gene: .; V gene: TRBV3-1/TRBV3-2; CDR3 protein: CASSLPAGTQYF; CDR3 DNA: TGTGCCAGCAGCCTCCCCGCAGGGACCCAGTACTTC
J gene: TRBJ2-5; CDR3 length: 13; clone size: .; D gene: TRBD1; V gene: TRBV6-2/TRBV6-3; CDR3 protein: CASSRGLGETQYF; CDR3 DNA: TGTGCCAGCAGTAGGGGGCTAGGAGAGACCCAGTACTTC
J gene: TRBJ2-1; CDR3 length: 17; clone size: .; D gene: TRBD1; V gene: TRBV4-3; CDR3 protein: CASSHESGQGSYNEQFF; CDR3 DNA: TGCGCCAGCAGCCACGAGTCGGGACAGGGCTCCTACAATGAGCAGTTCTTC
J gene: TRBJ2-7; CDR3 length: 14; clone size: .; D gene: TRBD1; V gene: TRBV6-5; CDR3 protein: CASSRPGQKHEQYF; CDR3 DNA: TGTGCCAGCAGCCGACCGGGACAGAAGCACGAGCAGTACTTC
J gene: TRBJ2-3; CDR3 length: 16; clone size: .; D gene: TRBD2; V gene: TRBV7-9; CDR3 protein: CAGQITSGSGADTQYF; CDR3 DNA: TGTGCCGGCCAAATTACTAGCGGGAGTGGCGCAGATACGCAGTATTTT
J gene: TRBJ2-5; CDR3 length: 13; clone size: .; D gene: .; V gene: TRBV5-1; CDR3 protein: CASSLGSGETQYF; CDR3 DNA: TGCGCCAGCAGCTTGGGTTCGGGAGAGACCCAGTACTTC
J gene: TRBJ2-3; CDR3 length: 14; clone size: few; D gene: TRBD1; V gene: TRBV6-4; CDR3 protein: CASSDGTGGDTQYF; CDR3 DNA: TGTGCCAGCAGTGACGGGACAGGGGGCGATACGCAGTATTTT
J gene: TRBJ1-5; CDR3 length: 17; clone size: .; D gene: .; V gene: TRBV7-9; CDR3 protein: CASSLGVGQGRDQPQHF; CDR3 DNA: TGTGCCAGCAGCTTAGGGGTCGGGCAGGGGAGGGATCAGCCCCAGCATTTT
J gene: TRBJ2-4; CDR3 length: 15; clone size: .; D gene: TRBD2; V gene: TRBV27; CDR3 protein: CASGLAGDVKNIQYF; CDR3 DNA: TGTGCCAGCGGACTAGCGGGAGATGTCAAAAACATTCAGTACTTC
J gene: TRBJ2-2; CDR3 length: 15; clone size: .; D gene: TRBD2; V gene: TRBV7-8; CDR3 protein: CAGGRLAANTGELFF; CDR3 DNA: TGTGCCGGCGGTAGGCTAGCGGCGAACACCGGGGAGCTGTTTTTT
J gene: TRBJ2-1; CDR3 length: 14; clone size: .; D gene: .; V gene: TRBV7-2; CDR3 protein: CASSLLSTYNEQFF; CDR3 DNA: TGTGCCAGCAGCTTACTATCCACCTACAATGAGCAGTTCTTC
J gene: TRBJ1-2; CDR3 length: 17; clone size: once; D gene: .; V gene: TRBV2; CDR3 protein: CASSPFPTQGNNYGYTF; CDR3 DNA: TGTGCCAGCAGTCCCTTCCCGACACAGGGTAATAACTATGGCTACACCTTC
J gene: TRBJ2-1; CDR3 length: 14; clone size: .; D gene: .; V gene: TRBV11-2; CDR3 protein: CASSFNTVINEQFF; CDR3 DNA: TGTGCCAGCAGCTTCAATACAGTCATCAATGAGCAGTTCTTC
J gene: TRBJ1-5; CDR3 length: 15; clone size: .; D gene: .; V gene: TRBV5-5; CDR3 protein: CASSIRGHSNQPQHF; CDR3 DNA: TGTGCCAGCAGCATAAGAGGACATAGCAATCAGCCCCAGCATTTT
J gene: TRBJ1-2; CDR3 length: 14; clone size: .; D gene: TRBD1; V gene: TRBV28; CDR3 protein: CASSPPGQVYGYTF; CDR3 DNA: TGTGCCAGCAGTCCCCCTGGACAGGTCTATGGCTACACCTTC
J gene: TRBJ1-1; CDR3 length: 16; clone size: .; D gene: TRBD1; V gene: TRBV27; CDR3 protein: CASSLSPGTGNTEAFF; CDR3 DNA: TGTGCCAGCAGTTTATCTCCCGGGACAGGGAACACTGAAGCTTTCTTT
J gene: TRBJ1-1; CDR3 length: 14; clone size: .; D gene: .; V gene: TRBV27; CDR3 protein: CASRLLGGLTEAFF; CDR3 DNA: TGTGCCAGCCGCCTACTCGGGGGGCTCACTGAAGCTTTCTTT
J gene: TRBJ1-1; CDR3 length: 14; clone size: .; D gene: .; V gene: TRBV11-2; CDR3 protein: CASSLDRVATEAFF; CDR3 DNA: TGTGCCAGCAGCTTAGACAGGGTCGCAACTGAAGCTTTCTTT
J gene: TRBJ1-6; CDR3 length: 17; clone size: .; D gene: .; V gene: TRBV27; CDR3 protein: CASTTARVGIGNSPLHF; CDR3 DNA: TGTGCCAGCACCACAGCCCGGGTCGGGATCGGTAATTCACCCCTCCACTTT
J gene: TRBJ2-2; CDR3 length: 14; clone size: few; D gene: TRBD1; V gene: TRBV6-4; CDR3 protein: CASSQQGIGGELFF; CDR3 DNA: TGTGCCAGCAGTCAACAGGGGATAGGCGGGGAGCTGTTTTTT
J gene: TRBJ1-2; CDR3 length: 16; clone size: .; D gene: .; V gene: TRBV5-1; CDR3 protein: CASSLDPGGGYYGYTF; CDR3 DNA: TGCGCCAGCAGCTTGGACCCGGGCGGAGGATACTATGGCTACACCTTC
J gene: TRBJ1-6; CDR3 length: 17; clone size: .; D gene: .; V gene: TRBV11-2; CDR3 protein: CASSPRGSDRRNSPLHF; CDR3 DNA: TGTGCCAGCAGCCCAAGGGGCTCCGATAGGCGTAATTCACCCCTCCACTTT
J gene: TRBJ2-5; CDR3 length: 15; clone size: .; D gene: TRBD2; V gene: TRBV7-2; CDR3 protein: CASSLVAGGRETQYF; CDR3 DNA: TGTGCCAGCAGCTTAGTAGCGGGGGGGCGGGAGACCCAGTACTTC
J gene: TRBJ2-7; CDR3 length: 17; clone size: .; D gene: TRBD1; V gene: TRBV5-1; CDR3 protein: CASSPGAGTGGYYEQYF; CDR3 DNA: TGCGCCAGCAGTCCGGGGGCCGGGACAGGGGGGTACTACGAGCAGTACTTC
J gene: TRBJ2-1; CDR3 length: 14; clone size: .; D gene: TRBD1; V gene: TRBV27; CDR3 protein: CASSLRQGSNEQFF; CDR3 DNA: TGTGCCAGCAGTTTACGACAGGGAAGCAATGAGCAGTTCTTC
J gene: TRBJ1-5; CDR3 length: 14; clone size: .; D gene: .; V gene: TRBV7-9; CDR3 protein: CASSLGASNQPQHF; CDR3 DNA: TGTGCCAGCAGCTTAGGGGCTAGCAATCAGCCCCAGCATTTT
J gene: TRBJ2-2; CDR3 length: 17; clone size: .; D gene: TRBD1; V gene: TRBV5-1; CDR3 protein: CASSPLSDRVGTGELFF; CDR3 DNA: TGCGCCAGCAGCCCCCTATCTGACAGGGTTGGTACCGGGGAGCTGTTTTTT
J gene: TRBJ2-2; CDR3 length: 15; clone size: .; D gene: TRBD2; V gene: TRBV6-2/TRBV6-3; CDR3 protein: CASSYTSGYTGELFF; CDR3 DNA: TGTGCCAGCAGTTACACTAGCGGCTACACCGGGGAGCTGTTTTTT
J gene: TRBJ1-1; CDR3 length: 13; clone size: few; D gene: TRBD1; V gene: TRBV6-5; CDR3 protein: CASSGQGYTEAFF; CDR3 DNA: TGTGCCAGCAGCGGACAGGGTTACACTGAAGCTTTCTTT
J gene: TRBJ2-5; CDR3 length: 13; clone size: .; D gene: TRBD2; V gene: TRBV7-3; CDR3 protein: CASSRGGGETQYF; CDR3 DNA: TGTGCCAGCAGCCGGGGGGGAGGCGAGACCCAGTACTTC
J gene: TRBJ1-4; CDR3 length: 13; clone size: .; D gene: .; V gene: TRBV4-3; CDR3 protein: CASSQDRYEKLFF; CDR3 DNA: TGCGCCAGCAGCCAAGATAGATATGAAAAACTGTTTTTT
J gene: TRBJ2-5; CDR3 length: 13; clone size: .; D gene: .; V gene: TRBV7-6; CDR3 protein: CASSPDLSKTQYF; CDR3 DNA: TGTGCCAGCAGCCCCGATCTGAGTAAGACCCAGTACTTC
J gene: TRBJ1-1; CDR3 length: 14; clone size: .; D gene: .; V gene: TRBV19; CDR3 protein: CASSIRHGDTEAFF; CDR3 DNA: TGTGCCAGTAGTATAAGACACGGTGACACTGAAGCTTTCTTT
J gene: TRBJ2-1; CDR3 length: 23; clone size: .; D gene: .; V gene: TRBV30; CDR3 protein: CAWSVRWGRGTPGLGLNKNEQFF; CDR3 DNA: TGTGCCTGGAGTGTACGGTGGGGCAGGGGAACCCCCGGGTTGGGTTTAAATAAAAATGAGCAGTTCTTC
J gene: TRBJ2-7; CDR3 length: 17; clone size: .; D gene: TRBD1; V gene: TRBV11-2; CDR3 protein: CASSPHGTGGLSYEQYF; CDR3 DNA: TGTGCCAGCAGCCCGCACGGGACAGGGGGCCTCTCCTACGAGCAGTACTTC
J gene: TRBJ2-7; CDR3 length: 15; clone size: .; D gene: TRBD2; V gene: TRBV15; CDR3 protein: CATSSSGRSFYEQYF; CDR3 DNA: TGTGCCACCAGTAGTAGCGGGAGGTCCTTCTACGAGCAGTACTTC
J gene: TRBJ1-5; CDR3 length: 14; clone size: .; D gene: TRBD1; V gene: TRBV27; CDR3 protein: CASRRTGSNQPQHF; CDR3 DNA: TGTGCCAGCAGACGGACAGGGTCCAATCAGCCCCAGCATTTT
J gene: TRBJ2-1; CDR3 length: 19; clone size: .; D gene: .; V gene: TRBV3-1/TRBV3-2; CDR3 protein: CASSQAMSRGGRCLNEQFF; CDR3 DNA: TGTGCCAGCAGCCAAGCCATGTCCAGGGGTGGGCGATGCCTCAATGAGCAGTTCTTC
J gene: TRBJ1-4; CDR3 length: 14; clone size: .; D gene: TRBD1; V gene: TRBV5-1; CDR3 protein: CASSSGGTAGKLFF; CDR3 DNA: TGCGCCAGCAGCTCGGGTGGGACAGCAGGAAAACTGTTTTTT
J gene: TRBJ1-2; CDR3 length: 13; clone size: .; D gene: .; V gene: TRBV4-3; CDR3 protein: CASSGSSGYGYTF; CDR3 DNA: TGCGCCAGCAGCGGGAGCAGCGGCTATGGCTACACCTTC
J gene: TRBJ2-2; CDR3 length: 13; clone size: .; D gene: .; V gene: TRBV12-3/TRBV12-4; CDR3 protein: CASSFKETGELFF; CDR3 DNA: TGTGCCAGCAGTTTTAAGGAGACTGGGGAGCTGTTTTTT
J gene: TRBJ2-1; CDR3 length: 16; clone size: .; D gene: .; V gene: TRBV7-8; CDR3 protein: CASSLSGQSSYNEQFF; CDR3 DNA: TGTGCCAGCAGCTTATCCGGACAGAGCTCCTACAATGAGCAGTTCTTC
J gene: TRBJ2-7; CDR3 length: 17; clone size: .; D gene: TRBD2; V gene: TRBV10-1; CDR3 protein: CASPRPPTSGVTYEQYF; CDR3 DNA: TGCGCCAGCCCCCGCCCCCCGACTAGCGGGGTTACCTACGAGCAGTACTTC
J gene: TRBJ2-4; CDR3 length: 18; clone size: .; D gene: TRBD2; V gene: TRBV3-1/TRBV3-2; CDR3 protein: CASSTWTSGEIAKNIQYF; CDR3 DNA: TGTGCCAGCAGCACTTGGACTAGCGGGGAAATAGCCAAAAACATTCAGTACTTC
J gene: TRBJ2-2; CDR3 length: 16; clone size: .; D gene: .; V gene: TRBV27; CDR3 protein: CASRTGQFANTGELFF; CDR3 DNA: TGTGCCAGCCGAACAGGACAGTTCGCGAACACCGGGGAGCTGTTTTTT
J gene: TRBJ1-6; CDR3 length: 14; clone size: .; D gene: .; V gene: TRBV5-1; CDR3 protein: CASSLTDRSSPLHF; CDR3 DNA: TGCGCCAGCAGCTTGACGGATAGGAGTTCACCCCTCCACTTT
J gene: TRBJ1-3; CDR3 length: 17; clone size: once; D gene: TRBD1; V gene: TRBV6-1; CDR3 protein: CASSATTGFGSGNTIYF; CDR3 DNA: TGTGCCAGCAGTGCCACGACAGGGTTCGGCTCTGGAAACACCATATATTTT
J gene: TRBJ1-6; CDR3 length: 15; clone size: .; D gene: TRBD1; V gene: TRBV7-8; CDR3 protein: CASSWRGQNNSPLHF; CDR3 DNA: TGTGCCAGCAGCTGGAGGGGACAGAATAATTCACCCCTCCACTTT
J gene: TRBJ2-2; CDR3 length: 16; clone size: .; D gene: TRBD2; V gene: TRBV9; CDR3 protein: CASSSQTREGAGELFF; CDR3 DNA: TGTGCCAGCAGCTCTCAGACCCGGGAGGGGGCCGGGGAGCTGTTTTTT
J gene: TRBJ2-2; CDR3 length: 17; clone size: .; D gene: TRBD1; V gene: TRBV2; CDR3 protein: CASSSGTGMSNTGELFF; CDR3 DNA: TGTGCCAGCAGCTCCGGGACAGGGATGAGCAACACCGGGGAGCTGTTTTTT
J gene: TRBJ2-2; CDR3 length: 16; clone size: .; D gene: .; V gene: TRBV5-1; CDR3 protein: CASSLNFNRNTGELFF; CDR3 DNA: TGCGCCAGCAGCTTGAATTTTAACAGGAACACCGGGGAGCTGTTTTTT
J gene: TRBJ1-5; CDR3 length: 15; clone size: .; D gene: TRBD1; V gene: TRBV6-2/TRBV6-3; CDR3 protein: CASSGDSLQYQPQHF; CDR3 DNA: TGTGCCAGCAGTGGGGACAGCCTGCAATATCAGCCCCAGCATTTT
J gene: TRBJ1-6; CDR3 length: 17; clone size: .; D gene: .; V gene: TRBV4-1; CDR3 protein: CASSQENFRGRDSPLHF; CDR3 DNA: TGCGCCAGCAGCCAAGAGAATTTCAGGGGAAGGGATTCACCCCTCCACTTT
J gene: TRBJ2-1; CDR3 length: 15; clone size: .; D gene: .; V gene: TRBV7-2; CDR3 protein: CASSSEQGSYNEQFF; CDR3 DNA: TGTGCCAGCAGCTCCGAACAGGGTTCCTACAATGAGCAGTTCTTC
J gene: TRBJ1-6; CDR3 length: 15; clone size: once; D gene: .; V gene: TRBV4-1; CDR3 protein: CASRANSALNSPLHF; CDR3 DNA: TGCGCCAGCAGGGCAAACAGTGCCCTAAATTCACCCCTCCACTTT
J gene: TRBJ2-5; CDR3 length: 13; clone size: once; D gene: TRBD1; V gene: TRBV29-1; CDR3 protein: CSARGQTQETQYF; CDR3 DNA: TGCAGCGCCCGGGGACAGACCCAAGAGACCCAGTACTTC
J gene: TRBJ2-7; CDR3 length: 13; clone size: .; D gene: .; V gene: TRBV6-5; CDR3 protein: CASSRTATYEQYF; CDR3 DNA: TGTGCCAGCAGTCGGACAGCTACCTACGAGCAGTACTTC